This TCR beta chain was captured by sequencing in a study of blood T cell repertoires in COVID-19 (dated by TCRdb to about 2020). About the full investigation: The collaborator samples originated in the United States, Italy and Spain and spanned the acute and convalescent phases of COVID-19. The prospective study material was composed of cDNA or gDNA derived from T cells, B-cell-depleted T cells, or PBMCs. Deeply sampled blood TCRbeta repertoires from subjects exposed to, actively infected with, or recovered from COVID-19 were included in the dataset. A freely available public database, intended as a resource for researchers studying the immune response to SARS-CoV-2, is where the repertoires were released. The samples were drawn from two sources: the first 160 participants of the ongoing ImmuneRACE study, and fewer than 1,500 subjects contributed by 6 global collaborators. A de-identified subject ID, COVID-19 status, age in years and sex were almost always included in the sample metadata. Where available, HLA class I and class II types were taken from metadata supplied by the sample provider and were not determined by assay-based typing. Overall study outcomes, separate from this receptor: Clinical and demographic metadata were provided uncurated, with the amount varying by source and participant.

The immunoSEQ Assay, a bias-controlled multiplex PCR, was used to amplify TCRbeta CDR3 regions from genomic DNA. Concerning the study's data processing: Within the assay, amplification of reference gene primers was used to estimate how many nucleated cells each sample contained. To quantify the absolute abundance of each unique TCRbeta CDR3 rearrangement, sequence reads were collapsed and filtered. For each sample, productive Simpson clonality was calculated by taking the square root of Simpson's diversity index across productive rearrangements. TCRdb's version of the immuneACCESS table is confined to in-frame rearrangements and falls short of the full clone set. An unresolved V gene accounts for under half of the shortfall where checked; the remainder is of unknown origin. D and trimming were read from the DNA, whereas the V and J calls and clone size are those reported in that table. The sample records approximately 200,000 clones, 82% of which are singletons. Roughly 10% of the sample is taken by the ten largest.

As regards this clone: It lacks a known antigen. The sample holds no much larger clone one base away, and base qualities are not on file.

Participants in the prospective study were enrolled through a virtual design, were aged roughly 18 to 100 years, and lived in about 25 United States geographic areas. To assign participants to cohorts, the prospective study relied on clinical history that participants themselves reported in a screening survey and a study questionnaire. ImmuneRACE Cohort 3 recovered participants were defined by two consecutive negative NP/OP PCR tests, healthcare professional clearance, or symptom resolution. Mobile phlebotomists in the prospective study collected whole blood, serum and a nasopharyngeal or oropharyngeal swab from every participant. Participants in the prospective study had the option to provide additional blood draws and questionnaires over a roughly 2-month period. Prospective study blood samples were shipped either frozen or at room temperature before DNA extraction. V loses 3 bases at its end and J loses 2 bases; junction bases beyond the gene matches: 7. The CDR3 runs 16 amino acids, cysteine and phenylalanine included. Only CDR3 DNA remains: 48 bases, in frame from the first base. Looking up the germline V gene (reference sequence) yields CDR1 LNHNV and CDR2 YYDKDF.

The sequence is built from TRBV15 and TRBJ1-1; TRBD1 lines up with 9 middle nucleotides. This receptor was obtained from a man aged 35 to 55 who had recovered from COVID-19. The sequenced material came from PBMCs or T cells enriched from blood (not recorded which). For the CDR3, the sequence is CATSSEQGARNTEAFF. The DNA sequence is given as TGTGCCACCAGCAGTGAACAGGGGGCTCGAAACACTGAAGCTTTCTTT.